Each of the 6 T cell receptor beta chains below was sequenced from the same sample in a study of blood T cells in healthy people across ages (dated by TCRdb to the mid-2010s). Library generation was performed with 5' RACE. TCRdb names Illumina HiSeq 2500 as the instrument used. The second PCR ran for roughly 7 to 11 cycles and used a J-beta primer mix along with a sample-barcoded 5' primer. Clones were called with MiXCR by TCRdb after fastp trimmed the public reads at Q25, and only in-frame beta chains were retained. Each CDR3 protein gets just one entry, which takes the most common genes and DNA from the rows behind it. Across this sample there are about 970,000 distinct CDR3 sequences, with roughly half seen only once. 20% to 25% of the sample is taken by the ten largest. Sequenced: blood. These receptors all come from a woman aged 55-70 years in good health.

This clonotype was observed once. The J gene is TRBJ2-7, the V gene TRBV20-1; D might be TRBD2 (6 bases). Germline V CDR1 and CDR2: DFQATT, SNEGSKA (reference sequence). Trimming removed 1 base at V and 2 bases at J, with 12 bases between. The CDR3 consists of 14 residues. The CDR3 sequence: CSARVGLSPYEQYF. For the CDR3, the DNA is TGCAGTGCTAGAGTGGGACTTTCTCCCTACGAGCAGTACTTC.

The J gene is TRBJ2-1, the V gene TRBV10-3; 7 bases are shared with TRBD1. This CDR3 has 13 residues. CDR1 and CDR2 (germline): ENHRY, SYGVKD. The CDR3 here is CAMSPGQQETQFF. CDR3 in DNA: TGTGCTATGAGTCCGGGACAGCAAGAGACCCAGTTCTTC.

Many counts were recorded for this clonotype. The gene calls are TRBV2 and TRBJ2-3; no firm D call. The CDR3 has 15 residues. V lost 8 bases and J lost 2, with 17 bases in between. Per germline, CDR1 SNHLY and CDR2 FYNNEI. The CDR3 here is CASLRSGGITDTQYF. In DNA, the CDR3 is TGTGCCAGCCTCCGGTCGGGCGGTATCACAGATACGCAGTATTTT. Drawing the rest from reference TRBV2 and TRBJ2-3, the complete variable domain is EPEVTQTPSHQVTQMGQEVILRCVPISNHLYFYWYRQILGQKVEFLVSFYNNEISEKSEIFDDQFSVERPDGSNFTLKIRSTKLEDSAMYFCASLRSGGITDTQYFGPGTRLTVL.

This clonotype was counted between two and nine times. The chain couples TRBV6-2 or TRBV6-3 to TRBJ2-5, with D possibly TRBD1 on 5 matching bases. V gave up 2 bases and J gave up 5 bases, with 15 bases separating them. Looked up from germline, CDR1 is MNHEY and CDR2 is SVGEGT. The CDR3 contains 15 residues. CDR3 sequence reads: CASSYIPGLSETQYF. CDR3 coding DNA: TGTGCCAGCAGTTACATCCCAGGGTTGTCGGAGACCCAGTACTTC.

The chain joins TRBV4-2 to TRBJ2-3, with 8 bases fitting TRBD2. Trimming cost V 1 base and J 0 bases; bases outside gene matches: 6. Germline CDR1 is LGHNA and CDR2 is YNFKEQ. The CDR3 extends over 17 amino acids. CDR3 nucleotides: TGTGCCAGCAGCCAAGTGAAAAAGCGGGGGAGCACAGATACGCAGTATTTT. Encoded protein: CASSQVKKRGSTDTQYF.

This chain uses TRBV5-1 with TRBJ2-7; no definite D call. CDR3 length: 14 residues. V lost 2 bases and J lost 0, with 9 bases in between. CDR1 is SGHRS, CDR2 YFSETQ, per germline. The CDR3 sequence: CASSFVESSYEQYF. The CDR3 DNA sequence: TGCGCCAGCAGCTTCGTGGAAAGCTCCTACGAGCAGTACTTC.